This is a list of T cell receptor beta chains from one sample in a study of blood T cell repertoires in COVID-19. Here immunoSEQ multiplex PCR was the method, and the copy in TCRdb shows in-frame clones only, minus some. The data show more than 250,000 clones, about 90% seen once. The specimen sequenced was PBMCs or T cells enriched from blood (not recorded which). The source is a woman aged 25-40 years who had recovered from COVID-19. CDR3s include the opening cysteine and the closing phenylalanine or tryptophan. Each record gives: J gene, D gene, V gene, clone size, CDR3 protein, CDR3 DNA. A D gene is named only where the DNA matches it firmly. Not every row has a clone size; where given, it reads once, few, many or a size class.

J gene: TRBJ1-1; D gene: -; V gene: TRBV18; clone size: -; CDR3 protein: CASSPSPTAYTEAFF; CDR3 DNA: TGTGCCAGCTCACCAAGTCCGACAGCTTACACTGAAGCTTTCTTT
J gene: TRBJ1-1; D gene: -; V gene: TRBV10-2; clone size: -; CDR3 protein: CASSESQGWEAFF; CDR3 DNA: TGCGCCAGCAGTGAGTCACAGGGCTGGGAAGCTTTCTTT
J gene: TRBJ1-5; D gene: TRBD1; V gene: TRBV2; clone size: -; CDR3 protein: CASRQQGAYGQPQHF; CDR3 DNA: TGTGCCAGCAGGCAACAGGGGGCTTACGGTCAGCCCCAGCATTTT
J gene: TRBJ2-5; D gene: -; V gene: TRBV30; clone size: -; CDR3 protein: CAWSLGSASGGETQYF; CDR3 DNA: TGTGCCTGGAGTCTCGGCTCCGCTTCCGGCGGGGAGACCCAGTACTTC
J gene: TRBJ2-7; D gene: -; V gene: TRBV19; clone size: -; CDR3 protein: CASSTFFKPLFPGEQYF; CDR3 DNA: TGTGCCAGTAGTACCTTCTTTAAGCCACTCTTCCCCGGGGAGCAGTACTTC
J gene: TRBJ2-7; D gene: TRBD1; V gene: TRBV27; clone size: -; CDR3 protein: CASSLGENRGGEQYF; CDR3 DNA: TGTGCCAGCAGTTTGGGGGAGAACAGGGGTGGCGAGCAGTACTTC
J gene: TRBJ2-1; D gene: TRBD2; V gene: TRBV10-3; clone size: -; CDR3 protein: CAISPSGGSYNEQFF; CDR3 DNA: TGTGCCATCAGTCCAAGCGGGGGCTCCTACAATGAGCAGTTCTTC
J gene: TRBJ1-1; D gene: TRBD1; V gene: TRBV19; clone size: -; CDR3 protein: CASSTGDRDHTEAFF; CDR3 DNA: TGTGCCAGTAGTACCGGGGACAGGGATCACACTGAAGCTTTCTTT
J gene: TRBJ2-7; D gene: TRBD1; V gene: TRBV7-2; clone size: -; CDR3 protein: CASSPAGQGPTAYEQYF; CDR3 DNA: TGTGCCAGCAGCCCGGCTGGACAGGGCCCTACCGCCTACGAGCAGTACTTC
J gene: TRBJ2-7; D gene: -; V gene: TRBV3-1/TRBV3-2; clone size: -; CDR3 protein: CASSPPQQGREQYF; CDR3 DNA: TGTGCCAGCAGCCCACCCCAACAGGGACGGGAGCAGTACTTC
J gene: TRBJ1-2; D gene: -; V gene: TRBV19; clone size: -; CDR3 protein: CASSRRQVYGYTF; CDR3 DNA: TGTGCCAGTAGTAGGAGACAGGTCTATGGCTACACCTTC
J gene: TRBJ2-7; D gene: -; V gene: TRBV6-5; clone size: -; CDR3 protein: CASRQLTDYEQYF; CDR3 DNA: TGTGCCAGCAGACAGCTTACAGACTACGAGCAGTACTTC
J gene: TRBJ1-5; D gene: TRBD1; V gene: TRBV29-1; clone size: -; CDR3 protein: CSVGTGASSNQPQHF; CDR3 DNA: TGCAGCGTTGGGACAGGGGCCTCAAGCAATCAGCCCCAGCATTTT
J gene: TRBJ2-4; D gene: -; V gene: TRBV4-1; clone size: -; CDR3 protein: CASSPLGAPKNIQYF; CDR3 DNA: TGCGCCAGCAGCCCCTTAGGGGCGCCCAAAAACATTCAGTACTTC
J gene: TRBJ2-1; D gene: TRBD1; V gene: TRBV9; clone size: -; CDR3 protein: CASSDDRGRDNEQFF; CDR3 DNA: TGTGCCAGCAGCGACGACAGGGGTAGGGACAATGAGCAGTTCTTC
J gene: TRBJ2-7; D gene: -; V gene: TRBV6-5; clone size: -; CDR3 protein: CASSYSGERTYEQYF; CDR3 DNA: TGTGCCAGCAGTTACTCAGGGGAAAGGACCTACGAGCAGTACTTC
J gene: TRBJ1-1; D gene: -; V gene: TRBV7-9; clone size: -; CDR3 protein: CASRGGHKAEAFF; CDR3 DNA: TGTGCCAGCAGGGGAGGACATAAGGCTGAAGCTTTCTTT
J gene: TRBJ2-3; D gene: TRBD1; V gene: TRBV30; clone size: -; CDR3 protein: CAWSVDRGRTDTQYF; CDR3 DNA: TGTGCCTGGAGCGTCGACAGGGGGCGCACAGATACGCAGTATTTT
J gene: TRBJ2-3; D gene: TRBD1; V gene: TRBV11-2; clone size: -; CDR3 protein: CASSPRTGGPSTDTQYF; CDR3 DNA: TGTGCCAGCAGCCCGAGGACAGGAGGTCCTAGCACAGATACGCAGTATTTT
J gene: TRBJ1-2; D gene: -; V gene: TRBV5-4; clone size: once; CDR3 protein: CASSLVEPGYGYTF; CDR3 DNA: TGTGCCAGCAGCTTGGTAGAACCGGGGTATGGCTACACCTTC
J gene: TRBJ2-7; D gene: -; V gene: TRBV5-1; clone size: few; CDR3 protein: CASSQNRDSFYEQYF; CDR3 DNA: TGCGCCAGCAGCCAAAACCGGGACTCGTTCTACGAGCAGTACTTC
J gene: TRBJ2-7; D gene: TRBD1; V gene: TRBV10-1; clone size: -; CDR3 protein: CASSLTGYPYEQYF; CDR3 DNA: TGCGCCAGCAGTCTGACAGGGTACCCCTACGAGCAGTACTTC
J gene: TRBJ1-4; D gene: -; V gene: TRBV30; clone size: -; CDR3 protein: CAWSVPNSEKLFF; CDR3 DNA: TGTGCCTGGAGTGTACCCAATAGTGAAAAACTGTTTTTT
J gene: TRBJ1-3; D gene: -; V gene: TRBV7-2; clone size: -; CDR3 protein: CASSSSSSSGNTIYF; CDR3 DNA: TGTGCCAGCAGCTCTTCTTCGTCCTCTGGAAACACCATATATTTT
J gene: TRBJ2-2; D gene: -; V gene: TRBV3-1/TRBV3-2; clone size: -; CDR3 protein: CASSQDVPGVAGELFF; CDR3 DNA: TGTGCCAGCAGCCAAGATGTGCCGGGGGTGGCCGGGGAGCTGTTTTTT
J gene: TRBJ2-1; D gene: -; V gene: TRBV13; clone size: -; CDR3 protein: CASSTSGYNEQFF; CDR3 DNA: TGTGCCAGCAGTACGTCAGGGTACAATGAGCAGTTCTTC
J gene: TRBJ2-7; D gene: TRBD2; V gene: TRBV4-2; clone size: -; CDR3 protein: CASSQETSGEQYF; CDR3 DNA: TGTGCCAGCAGCCAAGAAACTAGCGGCGAGCAGTACTTC
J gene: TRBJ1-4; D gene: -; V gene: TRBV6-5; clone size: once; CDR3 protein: CASTPVGTRREKLFF; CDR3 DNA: TGTGCCAGCACTCCCGTCGGGACTCGGAGAGAAAAACTGTTTTTT
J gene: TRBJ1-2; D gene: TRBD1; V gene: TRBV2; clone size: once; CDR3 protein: CASRADRGRDGYTF; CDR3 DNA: TGTGCCAGCAGGGCCGACAGGGGGCGAGATGGCTACACCTTC
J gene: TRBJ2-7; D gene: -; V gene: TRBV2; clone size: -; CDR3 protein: CASSYPEEVWKDEQYF; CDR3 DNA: TGTGCCAGCAGTTACCCCGAGGAGGTTTGGAAGGACGAGCAGTACTTC
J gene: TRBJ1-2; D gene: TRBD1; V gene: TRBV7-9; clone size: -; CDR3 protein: CASSSLYRDSNYGYTF; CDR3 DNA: TGTGCCAGCAGCTCTCTCTACCGGGACAGCAACTATGGCTACACCTTC
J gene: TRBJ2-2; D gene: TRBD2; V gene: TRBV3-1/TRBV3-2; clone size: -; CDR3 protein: CASSQDRLAGNTGELFF; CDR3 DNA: TGTGCCAGCAGCCAAGATCGCCTAGCGGGGAACACCGGGGAGCTGTTTTTT
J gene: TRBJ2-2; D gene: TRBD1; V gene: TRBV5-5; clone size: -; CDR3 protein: CASSAEQGTGELFF; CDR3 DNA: TGTGCCAGCAGCGCCGAACAGGGGACCGGGGAGCTGTTTTTT
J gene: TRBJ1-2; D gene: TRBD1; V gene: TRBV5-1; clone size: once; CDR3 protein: CASSLAGTGGEGYTF; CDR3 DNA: TGCGCCAGCAGCTTGGCGGGAACAGGGGGCGAGGGCTACACCTTC
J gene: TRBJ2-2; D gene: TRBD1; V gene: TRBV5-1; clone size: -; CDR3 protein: CASSPGDRDTGELFF; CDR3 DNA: TGCGCCAGCAGCCCTGGGGACAGGGACACCGGGGAGCTGTTTTTT
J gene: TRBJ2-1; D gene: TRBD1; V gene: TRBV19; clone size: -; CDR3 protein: CASSILTGGASNEQFF; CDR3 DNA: TGTGCCAGTAGTATCCTGACAGGGGGCGCGTCCAATGAGCAGTTCTTC
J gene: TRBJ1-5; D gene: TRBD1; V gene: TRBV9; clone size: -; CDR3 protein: CASSGGTGPSNQPQHF; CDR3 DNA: TGTGCCAGCAGCGGCGGGACAGGACCTAGCAATCAGCCCCAGCATTTT
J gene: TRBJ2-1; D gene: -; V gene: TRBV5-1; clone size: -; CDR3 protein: CASSLGQVEQFF; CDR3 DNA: TGCGCCAGCAGCTTGGGACAGGTTGAGCAGTTCTTC
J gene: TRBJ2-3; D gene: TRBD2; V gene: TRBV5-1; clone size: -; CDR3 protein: CASSAGLLAGGPSDTQYF; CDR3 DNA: TGCGCCAGCAGCGCGGGTCTACTAGCGGGGGGGCCCTCAGATACGCAGTATTTT
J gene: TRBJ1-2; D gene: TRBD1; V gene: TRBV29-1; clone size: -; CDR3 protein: CSVEDSGGHYGYTF; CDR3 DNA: TGCAGCGTTGAAGATTCAGGGGGCCACTATGGCTACACCTTC
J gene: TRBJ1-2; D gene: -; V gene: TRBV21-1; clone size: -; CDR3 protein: CASSEGRTGGPSYGYTF; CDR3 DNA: TGTGCCAGCAGCGAAGGACGGACAGGGGGTCCCAGCTATGGCTACACCTTC
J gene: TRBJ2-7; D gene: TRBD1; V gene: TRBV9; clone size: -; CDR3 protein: CASSAWDSKGEQYF; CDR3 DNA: TGTGCCAGCAGCGCGTGGGACAGCAAGGGGGAGCAGTACTTC
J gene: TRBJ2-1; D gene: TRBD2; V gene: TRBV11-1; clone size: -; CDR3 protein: CASSFGLAYEQFF; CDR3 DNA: TGTGCCAGCAGCTTTGGACTAGCCTATGAGCAGTTCTTC
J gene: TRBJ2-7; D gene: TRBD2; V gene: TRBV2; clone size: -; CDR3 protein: CASRTSGASHEQYF; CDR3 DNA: TGTGCCAGCAGGACTAGCGGCGCCAGCCACGAGCAGTACTTC
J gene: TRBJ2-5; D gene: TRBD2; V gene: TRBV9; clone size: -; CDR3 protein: CASSRTSGAETQYF; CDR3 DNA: TGTGCCAGCAGTCGTACTAGCGGGGCAGAGACCCAGTACTTC